What follows are 26 T cell receptor beta chains derived from one specimen sequenced in a study of CD4 T cells in relation to SARS-CoV-2 and coronaviruses. Unexposed donor CD4+ T cells date from 2011-2018, before the COVID-19 pandemic. Generated by immunoSEQ multiplex PCR, the TCRdb table keeps only in-frame clones and is missing some. The data hold about 64,000 clones, with about 95% observed a single time. Sequenced sample: naive CD4+ T cells from PBMCs. Subset: naive CD4+ T cells isolated by negative enrichment. These receptors all come from a human donor in good health.

Written as DNA, the CDR3 is TGTGCCACCAGTGATTTGGGGACAGGGGGCTGGAATGAGCAGTTCTTC. Protein sequence: CATSDLGTGGWNEQFF. The V and J genes are TRBV24-1 and TRBJ2-1; 12 bases align to TRBD1. After removal of 0 bases from V and 7 bases from J, the junction contained 3 bases not matched to a gene. Germline V CDR1 and CDR2: KGHDR, SFDVKD. This CDR3 region has 16 residues.

The table lists this clone with a count of one. The J gene is TRBJ2-1, the V gene TRBV7-9, with TRBD2 matching 10 bases. Germline V gene lookup returns CDR1 SEHNR and CDR2 FQNEAQ (reference sequence). The V segment lost 5 bases and the J segment 16 bases; nucleotides outside the gene matches: 8. The CDR3 totals 12 residues. Written as DNA, the CDR3 is TGTGCCAGCAGCCCAAGTAGCGGGAGGAGATTCTTC. Its translation is CASSPSSGRRFF.

This clone was counted a single time. The chain couples TRBV11-2 to TRBJ2-7; D possibly corresponds to TRBD1 (6 bases). Germline CDR1 reads SGHAT; CDR2 reads FQNNGV. CDR3 length: 12 residues. The germline V and J ends were trimmed by 5 bases and 4 bases, with 9 bases remaining between them. The CDR3 reads CASSLQGYEQYF. The DNA for the CDR3 is TGTGCCAGCAGCCTACAGGGATACGAGCAGTACTTC.

The CDR3 bases are TGCGCCAGCAGCGACACGTGGACAGGGGTGTGGAACACTGAAGCTTTCTTT. Protein product: CASSDTWTGVWNTEAFF. This sequence joins TRBV5-1 and TRBJ1-1; 9 positions match TRBD1. The CDR3 sequence is 17 residues long. From germline, CDR1 is SGHRS and CDR2 YFSETQ. V shed 4 bases, J shed 1 base, and the junction held 11 bases outside the gene matches.

V gene TRBV6-1 combines with J gene TRBJ2-7; the match to TRBD1 covers 9 bases. Trimming removed 5 bases from V and 3 bases from J; junction bases left unmatched: 5. Germline V gene sequence: CDR1 MNHNS, CDR2 SASEGT. The CDR3 covers 14 residues. CDR3 DNA sequence: TGTGCCAGCAGTACACTGGGACAGGGCTACGAGCAGTACTTC. This codes for CASSTLGQGYEQYF.

V gene TRBV4-2 combines with J gene TRBJ2-4, with a weak D call TRBD2 (6 bases). Germline V gives CDR1 LGHNA, CDR2 YNFKEQ. V gave up 0 bases and J gave up 1 base, with 13 bases separating them. This CDR3 has 17 amino acids. In DNA, the CDR3 is TGTGCCAGCAGCCAAGATCTCGGGAGAGGTGCCAAAAACATTCAGTACTTC. It is translated as CASSQDLGRGAKNIQYF.

For this clone: The sample carries other DNA sequences with the same CDR3. This chain connects TRBV28 to TRBJ1-2; D is ambiguous. Trimming cost V 2 bases and J 8 bases, with 9 bases left between them. This CDR3 has 12 amino acids. In germline, CDR1 is MDHEN, CDR2 SYDVKM. The CDR3, as DNA: TGTGCCAGCAGTTTAGCCCCTGGGGGCTACACCTTC. This encodes CASSLAPGGYTF.

This clone was found once. This chain connects TRBV6-4 to TRBJ2-7, with D perhaps TRBD1 (5 bases). Trimming left V 6 bases short and J 5 bases short, with 20 bases between. Germline V gene data show CDR1 as MRHNA and CDR2 as SNTAGT. This CDR3 has 15 residues. DNA for the CDR3: TGTGCCAGCAGGGGGCTGCTGATACCAAGCCACGAGCAGTACTTC. Its translation: CASRGLLIPSHEQYF.

The chain links TRBV5-1 to TRBJ2-1; 10 bases are a match to TRBD2. The CDR3 is 16 residues long. Germline V CDR1 and CDR2: SGHRS, YFSETQ. The V and J ends lost 0 bases and 3 bases, in that order; junction bases with no gene match: 3. The CDR3 reads CASSLVVAGGYNEQFF. Written as DNA, the CDR3 is TGCGCCAGCAGCTTGGTCGTAGCGGGAGGCTACAATGAGCAGTTCTTC.

The chain carries TRBV11-3 and TRBJ2-2, with 7 bases aligning to TRBD1. The CDR3 contains 17 residues. Per the germline V gene, CDR1 is SGHNT and CDR2 is YENEEA. The trim removed 0 bases at V and 3 bases at J, leaving 7 bases unmatched. CDR3 loop: CASSLEDRAFDTGELFF. Written as DNA, the CDR3 is TGTGCCAGCAGCTTAGAAGACAGGGCGTTTGACACCGGGGAGCTGTTTTTT.

The chain links TRBV5-1 to TRBJ2-7; 9 bases are shared with TRBD1. In germline, CDR1 is SGHRS, CDR2 YFSETQ. The CDR3 extends over 15 amino acids. Germline trimming cut 4 bases from V and 3 bases from J; bases unmatched to any gene: 8. Here the CDR3 DNA reads TGCGCCAGCAGCCCGCCGGGACAGGGTCACTACGAGCAGTACTTC. Protein product: CASSPPGQGHYEQYF.

The chain couples TRBV14 to TRBJ2-2, with D perhaps matching TRBD2 (5 bases). Trimming left V 2 bases short and J 3 bases short, with 7 bases between. This CDR3 has 14 residues. From germline, CDR1 is SGHDN and CDR2 FVKESK. CDR3 sequence: CASSQWRDTGELFF. The CDR3 coding sequence is TGTGCCAGCAGCCAATGGCGGGACACCGGGGAGCTGTTTTTT.

The chain employs TRBV9 and TRBJ2-7; 14 positions agree with TRBD2. Per the germline V gene, CDR1 is SGDLS and CDR2 is YYNGEE. V lost 4 bases and J lost 4; bases outside the gene matches: 4. The CDR3 length is 15 residues. The CDR3 is CASSPRLAGGYEQYF. CDR3 coding DNA: TGTGCCAGCAGCCCCCGACTAGCGGGAGGGTACGAGCAGTACTTC.

The J gene is TRBJ1-2, the V gene TRBV19; 7 nucleotides match TRBD1. Germline CDR1 and CDR2: LNHDA and SQIVND (reference sequence). The CDR3 length is 15 residues. V lost 6 bases, J lost 7 bases, and 14 bases stayed unmatched. In nucleotides, the CDR3 is TGTGCCAGTAGATTACCAGGGGGATACATGGTTGGCTACACCTTC. Its protein product is CASRLPGGYMVGYTF. The full variable domain, completed using reference TRBV19 and TRBJ1-2, is DGGITQSPKYLFRKEGQNVTLSCEQNLNHDAMYWYRQDPGQGLRLIYYSQIVNDFQKGDIAEGYSVSREKKESFPLTVTSAQKNPTAFYLCASRLPGGYMVGYTFGSGTRLTVV.

This rearrangement joins TRBV30 to TRBJ1-5, with TRBD1 identical over 10 bases. CDR1 and CDR2 (germline): GTSNPN, SVGIG (reference sequence). The V gene end was trimmed by 3 bases and the J gene end by 4 bases; junction bases not matched to a gene: 9. The CDR3 is 16 amino acids. CDR3 sequence: CAWRRQGAMGNQPQHF. The CDR3 nucleotides are TGTGCCTGGAGGAGACAGGGGGCAATGGGGAATCAGCCCCAGCATTTT.

The chain has TRBV20-1 and TRBJ2-1; a possible D gene is TRBD1 (5 bases). Germline CDR1 DFQATT, CDR2 SNEGSKA (reference sequence). CDR3 length equals 13 residues. V lost 4 bases, J lost 7 bases, and 14 bases lay in between. The CDR3 DNA follows: TGCAGTGCTATTGACCACAAGGGGAATGAGCAGTTCTTC. Translating gives CSAIDHKGNEQFF.

This rearrangement joins TRBV9 to TRBJ2-1; no definite D call. The CDR3 is made up of 17 amino acids. V was cut by 0 bases and J by 0 bases, with 13 bases left in between. Germline V gene data show CDR1 as SGDLS and CDR2 as YYNGEE. This chain's CDR3 is CASSVGVGTGSYNEQFF. The CDR3 nucleotides are TGTGCCAGCAGCGTAGGTGTGGGCACGGGCTCCTACAATGAGCAGTTCTTC.

The V and J genes are TRBV7-9 and TRBJ2-3; the D is unclear. CDR3 length: 15 residues. CDR1 and CDR2 from the germline V gene are SEHNR and FQNEAQ (reference sequence). Trimming left V 5 bases short and J 0 bases short, with 12 bases between. The CDR3 DNA reads as TGTGCCAGCAGCCGCCGGCAGTTGAGCACAGATACGCAGTATTTT. Translating gives CASSRRQLSTDTQYF.

This chain uses TRBV7-9 with TRBJ2-4; no clear D. CDR1 SEHNR and CDR2 FQNEAQ come from the germline V gene (reference sequence). V lost 6 bases, J lost 0 bases, and 12 bases lay in between. This CDR3 has 15 amino acids. The CDR3 protein is CASSLDLVAKNIQYF. CDR3 sequence (DNA): TGTGCCAGCAGTTTGGACCTGGTAGCCAAAAACATTCAGTACTTC.

The V call is TRBV15, the J call TRBJ2-1; tentative D call: TRBD1 (6 bases). V dropped 2 bases and J dropped 6 bases, with 11 bases sitting between them. This CDR3 contains 14 residues. The germline V gene has CDR1 LNHNV and CDR2 YYDKDF (reference sequence). This chain's CDR3 is CATSRQGLPNEQFF. The CDR3 region has the DNA TGTGCCACCAGCAGACAGGGGCTGCCCAATGAGCAGTTCTTC.

The rearrangement joins TRBV19 to TRBJ2-4, with a tentative D call TRBD1 (6 bases). The V end was cut by 5 bases, the J end by 9 bases, with 20 bases between. The germline V gene encodes CDR1 LNHDA and CDR2 SQIVND (reference sequence). This CDR3 is built from 15 residues. The CDR3 loop reads CASSAALDSWSIQYF. The CDR3, as DNA: TGTGCCAGTAGTGCCGCCTTGGACAGTTGGAGCATTCAGTACTTC.

The gene calls are TRBV14 and TRBJ2-5; D gene ambiguous. The CDR3 has 15 amino acids. With 1 base removed from V and 7 bases from J, the gap between germline ends came to 16 bases. Per germline, CDR1 SGHDN and CDR2 FVKESK. The CDR3 sequence is CASSQASQSSGTQYF. CDR3 DNA sequence: TGTGCCAGCAGCCAAGCCTCCCAAAGCTCTGGGACCCAGTACTTC.

V is TRBV4-1 and J is TRBJ2-7; tentatively, D is TRBD1 or TRBD2 (7 bases each). Per the germline V gene, CDR1 is MGHRA and CDR2 is YSYEKL. The CDR3 is 16 residues long. The V end lost 4 bases, the J end lost 0 bases, and 16 bases lay between the germline ends. CDR3 sequence reads: CASSPGRGRSSYEQYF. CDR3 sequence (DNA): TGCGCCAGCAGCCCTGGGAGGGGGCGCAGCTCCTACGAGCAGTACTTC.

The CDR3 is CASSSASGNTGELFF. Here the CDR3 DNA reads TGTGCCAGCAGTTCGGCTAGCGGTAACACCGGGGAGCTGTTTTTT. The V and J genes are TRBV28 and TRBJ2-2; 7 nucleotides line up with TRBD2. The ends lost 4 bases at V and 2 bases at J; junction bases unmatched: 4. The CDR3 consists of 15 residues. CDR1 and CDR2 from the germline V gene are MDHEN and SYDVKM.

This chain uses TRBV12-3 or TRBV12-4 with TRBJ2-1; D call uncertain. The CDR3 contains 13 residues. V gave up 5 bases and J gave up 12 bases, with 17 bases separating them. In DNA form, the CDR3 reads TGTGCCAGCAGTCCCCCGGACCACCGTCCGCAGTTCTTC. Protein: CASSPPDHRPQFF.

The chain is built from TRBV7-2 and TRBJ1-6; the D gene is possibly TRBD1 (5 bases). Per germline, CDR1 SGHTA and CDR2 FQGNSA. This CDR3 has 18 residues. V lost 1 base and J lost 0, with 13 bases in between. The CDR3 reads CASSLVIQGSSYNSPLHF. The CDR3 bases are TGTGCCAGCAGCTTAGTGATTCAGGGTAGCTCCTATAATTCACCCCTCCACTTT.